This entry concerns a single T cell receptor beta chain. The sample comes from a study of cytomegalovirus exposure and HLA in healthy donors. The germline CDR1 and CDR2 sequences are MNHEY and SVGAGI. The CDR3 is made up of 15 amino acids. V lost 6 bases, J lost 6 bases, and 5 bases stayed unmatched. The PCR was carried out with 60 Vbeta primers and 13 Jbeta primers. Produced via immunoSEQ multiplex PCR; TCRdb's table is partial and in-frame only. Of about 170,000 clones listed, roughly 80% are singletons. The source of this sequence is a male donor in good health and CMV-seronegative. The sample comprised PBMCs. The V call is TRBV6-5, the J call TRBJ1-6; 10 nucleotides align to TRBD1. The DNA of the CDR3 is TGTGCCAGCAGCTTCGGGACAGGGGTTAATTCACCCCTCCACTTT. It encodes CASSFGTGVNSPLHF.